The present TCR beta chain was sequenced within a study of blood T cell repertoires in COVID-19. Study in general: Spain, Italy and the United States supplied samples that represented acute and convalescent COVID-19. The cDNA or gDNA used as material had been derived from T cells, B-cell-depleted T cells, or PBMCs.

Per the study methods: Researchers report that nucleated cell counts were estimated from reference gene primer amplification. The data were produced by immunoSEQ multiplex PCR, yet TCRdb's version contains in-frame clones alone and is incomplete. The D gene and trimming were derived from the DNA, and the V and J assignments and clone size from that table. The sample shows approximately 91,000 clones, nearly 90% of them seen only once. The germline gives CDR1 LGHDT, CDR2 YNNKEL (reference sequence). The CDR3 runs 14 residues. Between the trimmed V and J ends, which lost 1 base and 6 bases, there was a span of 9 bases.

This TCR came from an older man with acute or convalescent COVID-19. The chain carries TRBV3-1 (or the pseudogene TRBV3-2) and TRBJ2-2; no clear D. Source material: peripheral blood. CDR3 sequence (DNA): TGTGCCAGCAGCCAAGCCCACTTTTCCGGGGAGCTGTTTTTT. Its protein is CASSQAHFSGELFF.